This record covers a single T cell receptor (beta chain). The data are from a study of blood T cell repertoires in COVID-19. Assay: immunoSEQ multiplex PCR; the TCRdb copy retains only in-frame clones and omits some. Of approximately 67,000 clones listed, roughly nine tenths are singletons. The CDR3 has 15 residues. V lost 4 bases, J lost 0 bases, and 6 bases stayed unmatched. The germline CDR1 and CDR2 sequences are SGHNT and YYREEE (reference sequence). J is TRBJ2-7 and V is TRBV5-4, with 8 bases identical to TRBD1. The TCR was taken from a woman over 75 with acute or convalescent COVID-19. Sample: peripheral blood. The CDR3 loop reads CASSTRTGSSYEQYF. In nucleotides, the CDR3 is TGTGCCAGCAGCACCCGGACAGGGAGCTCCTACGAGCAGTACTTC.